The 14 T cell receptor beta chains reported below all come from one sample, sequenced in a study of T-cell memory formation after mild COVID-19. TCRdb reprocessed the 5' RACE reads via MiXCR and lists one record per CDR3 protein. The sample shows more than 80,000 distinct CDR3 sequences, approximately 15% of them seen only once. The sample was PBMCs or a T cell subset sorted from them (not recorded which). The receptors come from an adult woman who had mild COVID-19 (a few samples of this study predate the infection). Cell type and time point are not known.

This clonotype was seen more than once but under ten times. The chain couples TRBV3-1 to TRBJ2-2, with D hard to call. CDR3 size: 17 residues. V was pared by 0 bases and J by 0 bases, with 11 bases between. Per the germline V gene, CDR1 is LGHDT and CDR2 is YNNKEL (reference sequence). The chain's CDR3 is CASSQEYGPTNTGELFF. The CDR3 region has the DNA TGTGCCAGCAGCCAAGAGTACGGTCCGACGAACACCGGGGAGCTGTTTTTT.

This clonotype occurred a few times. The V gene is TRBV27, the J gene TRBJ1-2; 9 nucleotides agree with TRBD1. The V and J ends lost 6 bases and 4 bases, in that order; junction bases with no gene match: 9. The CDR3 sequence is 15 residues long. The germline CDR1 and CDR2 sequences are MNHEY and SMNVEV (reference sequence). In nucleotides, the CDR3 is TGTGCCAGCAGACCGGGACAGGGTTCCTTCTATGGCTACACCTTC. Encoded protein: CASRPGQGSFYGYTF.

J is TRBJ2-5 and V is TRBV6-6; D is unclear. This CDR3 comprises 16 residues. The germline V and J ends were trimmed by 0 bases and 3 bases, with 14 bases remaining between them. The germline V gene has CDR1 MNHNY and CDR2 SVGAGI (reference sequence). CDR3 coding DNA: TGTGCCAGCAGTTACTCGAAACGTAGCTTAGAAGAGACCCAGTACTTC. It codes for CASSYSKRSLEETQYF.

The rearrangement links TRBV23-1 to TRBJ2-3; D is unclear. TRBV23-1 counts as an open reading frame of uncertain function. The CDR3 spans 16 residues. The ends were cut back, 2 bases at V and 0 bases at J, with 12 bases in the middle. The CDR3 loop is CASSQPDSSSTDTQYF. Written as DNA, the CDR3 is TGCGCCAGCAGTCAACCAGACTCCTCTAGCACAGATACGCAGTATTTT.

V usage is TRBV27 and J usage is TRBJ1-2, with D tentatively TRBD1 (6 bases). Germline assignment: CDR1 MNHEY and CDR2 SMNVEV (reference sequence). CDR3 size: 14 residues. V shed 6 bases and J shed 4 bases, with 15 bases lying between them. The DNA of the CDR3 is TGTGCCAGCAGCCCGGACAGTCACCGCTATGGCTACACCTTC. The encoded protein is CASSPDSHRYGYTF.

The sample holds a few counts of this clonotype. The chain recombines TRBV5-1 with TRBJ1-6; D not resolved. The CDR3 spans 15 residues. Germline values: CDR1 SGHRS, CDR2 YFSETQ. The V gene lost 2 bases and the J gene lost 5 bases, with 11 bases spanning the gap. The chain's CDR3 is CASSFSRANNSPLHF. In nucleotides, the CDR3 is TGCGCCAGCAGCTTTTCGCGGGCGAATAATTCACCCCTCCACTTT. The full variable domain, rest sourced from reference TRBV5-1 and TRBJ1-6, is KAGVTQTPRYLIKTRGQQVTLSCSPISGHRSVSWYQQTPGQGLQFLFEYFSETQRNKGNFPGRFSGRQFSNSRSEMNVSTLELGDSALYLCASSFSRANNSPLHFGNGTRLTVT.

The table lists this clonotype with a few counts. The J gene is TRBJ2-3, the V gene TRBV29-1; unclear D gene. CDR3 length: 14 amino acids. The germline V and J ends were trimmed by 0 bases and 4 bases, with 11 bases remaining between them. Germline V gene lookup returns CDR1 SQVTM and CDR2 ANQGSEA. The CDR3 nucleotides are TGCAGCGTTGAAGATCTCCCCGGGCCAGATACGCAGTATTTT. Translation gives CSVEDLPGPDTQYF.

This clonotype has more than one count but fewer than ten. The genes are TRBV12-3 or TRBV12-4 and TRBJ2-5; D unresolved. The length of the CDR3 is 13 residues. The V end was cut by 7 bases, the J end by 2 bases, with 11 bases between. CDR3 amino acids: CASKRVEQETQYF. DNA for the CDR3: TGTGCCAGCAAAAGGGTGGAACAAGAGACCCAGTACTTC.

This chain connects TRBV6-5 to TRBJ2-1, with 13 bases aligning to TRBD2. CDR3 length: 16 residues. Germline V gives CDR1 MNHEY, CDR2 SVGAGI. J was trimmed by 7 bases and V by 1 base; bases with no gene match: 4. For the CDR3, the DNA is TGTGCCAGCAGTTACTTTCCGGGACTAGCGGGAAATGAGCAGTTCTTC. It codes for CASSYFPGLAGNEQFF.

This clonotype has a handful of counts. The rearrangement joins TRBV18 to TRBJ2-3; D may be TRBD1 (6 bases). CDR1 is KGHSH, CDR2 LQKENI, per germline. This CDR3 comprises 14 residues. The V end was cut by 7 bases, the J end by 2 bases, with 13 bases between. The CDR3 sequence: CASLAGDPTDTQYF. The CDR3 region has the DNA TGTGCCAGCTTAGCAGGGGACCCCACAGATACGCAGTATTTT.

The chain couples TRBV4-2 to TRBJ2-3, with TRBD2 matching 8 bases. There are 17 residues in the CDR3. J lost 2 bases, V lost 0 bases, and 7 bases had no gene match. CDR1 LGHNA and CDR2 YNFKEQ come from the germline V gene. The CDR3: CASSQEGNGGATDTQYF. The CDR3 DNA follows: TGTGCCAGCAGCCAAGAAGGAAACGGGGGGGCCACAGATACGCAGTATTTT.

V gene TRBV6-6 combines with J gene TRBJ2-3, with 9 bases identical to TRBD2. CDR1 is MNHNY and CDR2 is SVGAGI in the germline V gene (reference sequence). The CDR3 is made up of 19 amino acids. Trimming removed 0 bases from V and 0 bases from J; junction bases left unmatched: 10. CDR3 in DNA: TGTGCCAGCAGTTACTCGACTGCGGGGGGGCCCACTAGCACAGATACGCAGTATTTT. Its translation is CASSYSTAGGPTSTDTQYF.

The chain employs TRBV27 and TRBJ2-7, with 11 bases fitting TRBD2. Germline CDR1 reads MNHEY; CDR2 reads SMNVEV (reference sequence). The CDR3 has 18 amino acids. V dropped 5 bases and J dropped 3; count of bases not matched to a gene: 15. The DNA of the CDR3 is TGTGCCAGCAGTGGTACAGGGGGCGGACTAGCGGGCCTCTACGAGCAGTACTTC. It codes for CASSGTGGGLAGLYEQYF.

This clonotype was seen only a few times. This chain links TRBV24-1 with TRBJ2-1, with 11 bases that match TRBD2. V lost 7 bases, J lost 5 bases, and 3 bases stayed unmatched. The CDR3 runs 14 residues. The germline V gene encodes CDR1 KGHDR and CDR2 SFDVKD. DNA for the CDR3: TGTGCCACCAGCCTAGCGGGAGGCCACAATGAGCAGTTCTTC. Its protein product is CATSLAGGHNEQFF.